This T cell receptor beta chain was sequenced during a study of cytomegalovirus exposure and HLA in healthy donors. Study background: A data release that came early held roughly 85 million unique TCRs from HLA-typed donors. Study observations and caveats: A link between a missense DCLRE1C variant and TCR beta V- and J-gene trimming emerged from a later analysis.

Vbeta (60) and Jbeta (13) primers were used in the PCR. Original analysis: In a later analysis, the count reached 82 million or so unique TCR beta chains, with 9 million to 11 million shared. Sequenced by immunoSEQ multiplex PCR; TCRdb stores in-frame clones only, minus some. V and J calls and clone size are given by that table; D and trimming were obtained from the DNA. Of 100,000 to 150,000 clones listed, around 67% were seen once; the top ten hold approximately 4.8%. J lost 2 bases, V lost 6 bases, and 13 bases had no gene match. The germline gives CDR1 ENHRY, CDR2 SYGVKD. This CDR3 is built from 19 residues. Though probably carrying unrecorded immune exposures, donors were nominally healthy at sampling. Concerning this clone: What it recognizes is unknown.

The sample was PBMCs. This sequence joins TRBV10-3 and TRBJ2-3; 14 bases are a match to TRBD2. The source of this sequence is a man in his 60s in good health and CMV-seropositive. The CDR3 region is CAIRDPRGLAGGPTDTQYF. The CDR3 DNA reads TGTGCCATCAGGGACCCCCGAGGACTAGCGGGGGGACCCACAGATACGCAGTATTTT.